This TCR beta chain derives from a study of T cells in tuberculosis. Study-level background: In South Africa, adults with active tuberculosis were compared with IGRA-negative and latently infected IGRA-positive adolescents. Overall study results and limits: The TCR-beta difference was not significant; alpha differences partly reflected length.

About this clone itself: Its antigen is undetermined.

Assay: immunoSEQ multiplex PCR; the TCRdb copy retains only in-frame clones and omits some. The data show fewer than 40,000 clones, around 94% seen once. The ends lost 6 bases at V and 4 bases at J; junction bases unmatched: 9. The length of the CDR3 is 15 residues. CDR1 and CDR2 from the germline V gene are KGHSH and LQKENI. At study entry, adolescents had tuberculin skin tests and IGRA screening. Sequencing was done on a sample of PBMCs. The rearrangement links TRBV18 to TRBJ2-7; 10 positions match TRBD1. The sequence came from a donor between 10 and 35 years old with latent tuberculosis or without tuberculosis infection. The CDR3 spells CASSPRTGGSYEQYF. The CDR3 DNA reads TGTGCCAGCTCCCCCCGGACAGGGGGATCGTACGAGCAGTACTTC.